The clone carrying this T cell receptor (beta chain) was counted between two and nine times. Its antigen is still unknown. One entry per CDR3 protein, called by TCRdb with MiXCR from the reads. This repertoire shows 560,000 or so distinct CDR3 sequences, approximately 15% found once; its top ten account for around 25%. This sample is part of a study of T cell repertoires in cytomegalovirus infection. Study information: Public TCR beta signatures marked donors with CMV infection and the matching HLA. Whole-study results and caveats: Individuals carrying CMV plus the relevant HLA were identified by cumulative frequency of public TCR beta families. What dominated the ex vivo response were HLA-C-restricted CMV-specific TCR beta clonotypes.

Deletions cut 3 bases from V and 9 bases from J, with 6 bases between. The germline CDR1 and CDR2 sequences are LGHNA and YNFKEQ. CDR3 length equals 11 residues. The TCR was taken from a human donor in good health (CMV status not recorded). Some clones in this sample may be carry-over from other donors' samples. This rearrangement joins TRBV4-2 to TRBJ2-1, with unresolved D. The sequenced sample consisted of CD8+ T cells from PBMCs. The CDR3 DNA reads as TGTGCCAGCAGCCAGCCAGGTGAGCAGTTCTTC. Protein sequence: CASSQPGEQFF.